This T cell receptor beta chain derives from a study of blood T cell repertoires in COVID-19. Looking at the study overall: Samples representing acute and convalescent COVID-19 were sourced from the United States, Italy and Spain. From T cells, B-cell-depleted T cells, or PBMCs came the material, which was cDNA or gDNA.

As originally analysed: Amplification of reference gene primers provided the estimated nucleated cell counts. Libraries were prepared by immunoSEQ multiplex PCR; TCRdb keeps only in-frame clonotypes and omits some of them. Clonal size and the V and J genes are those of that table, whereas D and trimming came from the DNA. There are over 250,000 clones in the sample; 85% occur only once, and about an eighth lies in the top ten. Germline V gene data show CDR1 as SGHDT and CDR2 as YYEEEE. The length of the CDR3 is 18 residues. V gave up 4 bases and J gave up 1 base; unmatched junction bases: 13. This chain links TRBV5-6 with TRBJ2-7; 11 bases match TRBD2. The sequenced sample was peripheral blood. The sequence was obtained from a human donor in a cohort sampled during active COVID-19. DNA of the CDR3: TGTGCCAGCAGCCTCCCTTCGCCCGGGACTAGCGGATCCTACGAGCAGTACTTC. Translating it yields CASSLPSPGTSGSYEQYF.